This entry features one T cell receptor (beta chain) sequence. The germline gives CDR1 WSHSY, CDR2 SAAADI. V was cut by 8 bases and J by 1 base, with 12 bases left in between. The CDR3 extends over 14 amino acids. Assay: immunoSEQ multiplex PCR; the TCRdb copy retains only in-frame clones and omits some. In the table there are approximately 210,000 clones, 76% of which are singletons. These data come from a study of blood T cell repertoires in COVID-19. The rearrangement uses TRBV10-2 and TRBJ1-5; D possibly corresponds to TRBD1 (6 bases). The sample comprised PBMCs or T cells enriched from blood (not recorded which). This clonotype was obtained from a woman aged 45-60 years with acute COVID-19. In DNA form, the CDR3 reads TGCGCCAGCGGGGGCCAGGGAAGCAATCAGCCCCAGCATTTT. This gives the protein CASGGQGSNQPQHF.